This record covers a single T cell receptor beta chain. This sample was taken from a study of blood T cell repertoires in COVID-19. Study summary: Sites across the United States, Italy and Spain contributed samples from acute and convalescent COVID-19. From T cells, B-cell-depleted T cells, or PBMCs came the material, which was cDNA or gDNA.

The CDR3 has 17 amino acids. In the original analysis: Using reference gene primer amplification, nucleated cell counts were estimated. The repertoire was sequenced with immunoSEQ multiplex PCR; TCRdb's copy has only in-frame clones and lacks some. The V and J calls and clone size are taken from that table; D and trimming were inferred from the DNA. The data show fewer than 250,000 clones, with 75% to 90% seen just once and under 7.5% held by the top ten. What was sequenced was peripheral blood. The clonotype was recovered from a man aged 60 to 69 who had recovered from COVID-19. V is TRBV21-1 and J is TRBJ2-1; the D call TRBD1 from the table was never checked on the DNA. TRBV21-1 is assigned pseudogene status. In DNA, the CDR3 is TGTGCCAGCAGCAAAGAAGGCCGGGACAGGCAATACAATGAGCAGTTCTTC. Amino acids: CASSKEGRDRQYNEQFF.